This is a list of T cell receptor beta chains from one sample in a study of molecular identifiers for immune sequencing clone quantification. Using its own MiXCR run on the PCR reads, TCRdb lists one record per CDR3 protein. Of 550,000 to 750,000 distinct CDR3 sequences listed, around 20% are singletons. The specimen sequenced was naive CD8+ T cells from blood, with Jurkat cell RNA spiked in. These receptors all come from a human donor in good health. Some libraries in this study had Jurkat cell RNA spiked in. Each CDR3 is given with its conserved first and last residue. A D gene is named only where the DNA matches it firmly. Clone sizes are given selectively: once, few, many, or a class where the clone is expanded.

clone_size	cdr3_length	j_call	d_call	v_call	cdr3_nt	cdr3_aa
-	16	TRBJ1-1	TRBD1	TRBV11-2	TGTGCCAGCAGCTTAAAGGTTACAGGGGGAGACTCTGAAGCTTTCTTT	CASSLKVTGGDSEAFF
many	13	TRBJ1-5	-	TRBV5-6	TGTGCCAGCAGCCGCGGCTATGGCCAGCCCCAGCATTTT	CASSRGYGQPQHF
many	14	TRBJ2-2	-	TRBV19	TGTGCCAGTACCCCCTTGGAAGGAGTCGGGGAGCTGTTTTTT	CASTPLEGVGELFF
-	13	TRBJ2-2	-	TRBV7-9	TGTGCCAGCAATGGCCAAAACACCGGGGAGCCGTTTTTT	CASNGQNTGEPFF
many	15	TRBJ1-2	-	TRBV4-3	TGCGCCAGCAGCCAAGATCTTACGGCCCGAATTGGCTACACCTTC	CASSQDLTARIGYTF
many	15	TRBJ2-3	-	TRBV5-6	TGTGCCAGCAGCTTGGCCTCTGGGGGCCAAGATACGCAGTATTTT	CASSLASGGQDTQYF
many	13	TRBJ2-7	TRBD1	TRBV27	TGTGCCAGCAGTTGGACAGGTACCTACGAGCAGTACTTC	CASSWTGTYEQYF
many	17	TRBJ2-2	TRBD1	TRBV24-1	TGTGCCACCAGTGAATCACGGACAGGTCCGAACACCGGGGAGCTGTTTTTT	CATSESRTGPNTGELFF
-	14	TRBJ2-1	TRBD2	TRBV27	TGTGCCAGCAGTTTAAGCGGGGCGAGCTATGAGCAGTTCTTC	CASSLSGASYEQFF
many	16	TRBJ1-4	-	TRBV6-5	TGTGCCAGCAGTTACGTTGGGGGGGCAACTAATGAAAAACTGTTTTTT	CASSYVGGATNEKLFF
-	15	TRBJ2-1	TRBD2	TRBV6-5	TGTGCCAGCAGTATCAGCGGGAGGGCCGGCAATGAGCAGTTCTTC	CASSISGRAGNEQFF
many	15	TRBJ2-3	-	TRBV11-2	TGTGCCAGCAGCCTAACGCCAAGGGGGGCAGATACGCAGTATTTT	CASSLTPRGADTQYF
many	14	TRBJ2-7	-	TRBV20-1	TGCAGTGCTAGAGGTCCGACTACAAACTACGAGCAGTACTTC	CSARGPTTNYEQYF
many	13	TRBJ1-1	-	TRBV12-3/TRBV12-4	TGTGCCAGCAGTCCAAGGCGAGAGAGTGAAGCTTTCTTT	CASSPRRESEAFF
many	10	TRBJ1-1	-	TRBV29-1	TGCAGCGTTGAGACAGCTGAAGCTTTCTTT	CSVETAEAFF
many	16	TRBJ1-5	-	TRBV11-2	TGTGCCAGCAGCTTTGGGTCGGGCTATAGCAATCAGCCCCAGCATTTT	CASSFGSGYSNQPQHF
many	15	TRBJ2-7	TRBD2	TRBV20-1	TGCAGTGCTAGTATAGGGACTAGGGGAACCTACGAGCAGTACTTC	CSASIGTRGTYEQYF
few	14	TRBJ2-1	TRBD2	TRBV7-2	TGTGCCAGCAGGGGCGGGAGTATAGGAGGGGAGCAGTTCTTC	CASRGGSIGGEQFF
many	18	TRBJ1-6	-	TRBV20-1	TGCAGTGCTAGAGATGAGGGTCTAACTAGCTCCTATAATTCACCCCTCCACTTT	CSARDEGLTSSYNSPLHF
many	14	TRBJ2-1	-	TRBV7-2	TGTGCCAGCAGCTTCACCGGGACTCTCAATGAGCAGTTCTTC	CASSFTGTLNEQFF
many	14	TRBJ2-7	TRBD1	TRBV11-3	TGTGCCAGCAGCTTAGAGGGACAGGGCCACGAGCAGTACTTC	CASSLEGQGHEQYF
many	16	TRBJ1-1	-	TRBV4-1	TGCGCCAGCAGCCAAGAGGGTGAGGGAGTCGGCACTGAAGCTTTCTTT	CASSQEGEGVGTEAFF
many	15	TRBJ2-3	TRBD1	TRBV19	TGTGCCAGTAGTATATCCGGGACAGATGGGGATACGCAGTATTTT	CASSISGTDGDTQYF
many	16	TRBJ1-6	-	TRBV10-3	TGTGCCATCAGTGAGTCCTCTCCAGTATATAATTCACCCCTCCACTTT	CAISESSPVYNSPLHF
many	15	TRBJ2-5	-	TRBV6-2/TRBV6-3	TGTGCCAGCAGCGAAACGGGGTCCGGACGGGAGACCCAGTACTTC	CASSETGSGRETQYF
many	14	TRBJ1-1	-	TRBV4-3	TGCGCCAGCAGCACCGGACAGCATAACACTGAAGCTTTCTTT	CASSTGQHNTEAFF
many	16	TRBJ2-5	-	TRBV7-6	TGTGCCAGCAGCTTAGCGGTCGTGGGCGGGCAAGAGACCCAGTACTTC	CASSLAVVGGQETQYF
many	14	TRBJ2-3	-	TRBV12-3/TRBV12-4	TGTGCCAGCAAGAAGGGCGCAGCCACAGATACGCAGTATTTT	CASKKGAATDTQYF